The source of this TCR beta chain is a study of T cells in Graves' hyperthyroidism and ophthalmopathy. Notes on the study in general: Progression to ophthalmopathy was predicted a median of approximately 6.4 months early.

The germline V gene encodes CDR1 DFQATT and CDR2 SNEGSKA (reference sequence). This CDR3 is 17 amino acids long. J lost 0 bases, V lost 2 bases, and 3 bases had no gene match. TCR beta CDR3 regions were amplified from RNA transcripts. The TCR CDR3 first-round RT-PCR relied on the HTBI primer set. TCRdb processed the multiplex PCR reads anew with MiXCR; each CDR3 protein has one entry. The table includes hundreds of thousands of distinct CDR3 sequences, 14% to 15% detected once. Those with hyperthyroidism were 18 to 65 years old, newly diagnosed, and ill for under 2 months. Of note for this clonotype: What it binds is unknown.

The chain couples TRBV20-1 to TRBJ2-6; 11 nucleotides align to TRBD2. This TCR came from a woman younger than 45 with Graves' hyperthyroidism. Sequenced: blood. CDR3 protein: CSARPLAGDSGANVLTF. CDR3 in DNA: TGCAGTGCTAGACCACTAGCGGGAGACTCTGGGGCCAACGTCCTGACTTTC.